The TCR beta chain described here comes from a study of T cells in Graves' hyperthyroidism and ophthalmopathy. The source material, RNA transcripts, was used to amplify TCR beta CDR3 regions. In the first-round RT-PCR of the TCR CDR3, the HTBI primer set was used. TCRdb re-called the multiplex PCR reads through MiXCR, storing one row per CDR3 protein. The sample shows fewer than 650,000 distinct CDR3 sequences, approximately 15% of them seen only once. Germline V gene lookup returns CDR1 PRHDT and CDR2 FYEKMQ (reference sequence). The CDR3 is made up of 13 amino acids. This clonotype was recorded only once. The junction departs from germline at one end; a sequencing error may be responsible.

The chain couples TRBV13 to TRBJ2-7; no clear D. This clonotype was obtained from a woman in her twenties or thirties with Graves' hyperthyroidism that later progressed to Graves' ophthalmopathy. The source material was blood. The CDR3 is CASSPQDLREHYF. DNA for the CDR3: TGTGCCAGCAGCCCCCAGGACCTTAGAGAGCACTACTTC.